The entry below describes one T cell receptor (beta chain). Many counts were recorded for this clonotype. The antigen this receptor binds is unknown. No base qualities exist here, and no much larger clone lies one base off it. This entry is derived from a study of T-cell memory formation after mild COVID-19 (dated by TCRdb to 2020 to 2023). About the investigation overall: TCR sequence clusters from the two donors were found to be largely donor specific. In a couple of donors, T-cell clones that expanded and contracted after mild COVID-19 were tracked by sequencing TCRalpha and TCRbeta repertoires over time. Two young, previously healthy adult volunteers made up the cohort, one male and one female.

The research as a whole found: The study included only a couple of mild cases, and larger cohorts that include severe cases with pre-infection samples were judged to be necessary. Some responding clones were detected in pre-infection memory, suggesting pre-existing cross-reactive memory T cells joined the SARS-CoV-2 response. Whether the second-wave clones peaking on day 37 were SARS-CoV-2 specific was not confirmed. Contracting CD4+ clones turned up mainly in the CM and EM memory subsets, whereas EMRA was where CD8+ clones were enriched. From day 15 to 85, contracting clones showed balanced CD4/CD8 phenotypes, whereas a second wave of clones that expanded from day 15 to 37 leaned towards CD4+.

Ficoll-Paque density gradient centrifugation was used to isolate PBMCs. The sample was run on an Illumina NovaSeq 6000. Using 5'RACE with constant-segment primers, TCRalpha and TCRbeta cDNA libraries were constructed, with sample barcodes and unique molecular identifiers added in the process. RNA was extracted from every sample with Trizol reagent. The libraries were amplified in two PCR steps, and the second step added a second sample barcode and Illumina TruSeq adapters. Sequencing of libraries was performed on an Illumina NovaSeq with 2 x 150 bp paired-end reads. In the paper's pipeline: The reads were demultiplexed and collapsed into UMI-guided consensus sequences using migec v1.2.7. Using mixcr v2.1.11, UMI consensuses were aligned to TRA and TRB V and J templates and then assembled into clonotypes. A clonotype was counted as expanded or contracted only if both edgeR and NoisET called the change significant, with noise models trained on biological replicates. For edgeR calls, the thresholds were a false discovery rate-adjusted p below 0.01 and a log2 fold-change of 1. As an exploratory analysis of dynamics, max-normalized trajectories of the 1000 most abundant clonotypes were examined with PCA combined with hierarchical clustering. Separately sequenced CD4+ and CD8+ repertoires were used to assign the CD4 or CD8 phenotype of responding clones. Using fastp trimming at Q25 and MiXCR clonotype assembly, TCRdb reanalyzed the public sequencing data and kept in-frame beta chains. Entries that share a CDR3 protein sequence are merged under the most common genes and DNA. These V and J calls derive from TCRdb rather than the authors' analysis. For this sample there are fewer than 400,000 distinct CDR3 sequences; 16% appear just once. The leading ten clones occupy roughly 21% of the sample.

V trim: 2 bases; J trim: 0 bases; unmatched bases: 11. From a lookup of the germline V gene, CDR1 and CDR2 are SGHTA and FQGNSA. The cysteine opens and the phenylalanine closes a CDR3 of 18 amino acids. Only the CDR3 DNA is retained, 54 bases long and in frame from the first base. The sample comprised PBMCs or a T cell subset sorted from them (not recorded which). The V and J segments used are TRBV7-2 and TRBJ2-3; 7 bases in the junction line up with TRBD2. This receptor was obtained from a man aged 18 to 29 who had mild COVID-19 (a few samples of this study predate the infection). The sample titles of this study are shuffled in the database, so cell type and time point are left out; the donor was told from shared clones. The CDR3 sequence is CASSLWFRLATSTDTQYF. The DNA sequence follows: TGTGCCAGCAGCTTATGGTTCCGACTAGCAACTAGCACAGATACGCAGTATTTT.